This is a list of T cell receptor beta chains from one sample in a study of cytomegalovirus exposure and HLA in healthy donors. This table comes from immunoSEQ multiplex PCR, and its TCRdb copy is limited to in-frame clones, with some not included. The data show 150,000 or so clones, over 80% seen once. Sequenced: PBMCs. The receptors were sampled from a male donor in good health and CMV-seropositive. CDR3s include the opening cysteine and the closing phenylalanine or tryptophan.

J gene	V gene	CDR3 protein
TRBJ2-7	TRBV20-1	CSAGTAEQYF
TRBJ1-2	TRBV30	CAWSGWGRGGYTF
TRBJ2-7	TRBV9	CASSAPGQGYEQYF
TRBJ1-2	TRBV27	CASSLSQGPIYGYTF
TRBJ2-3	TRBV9	CASSPRYRGTDTQYF
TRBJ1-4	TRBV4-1	CASSHALRDRAQKLFF
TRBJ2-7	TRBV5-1	CASSLAGTGKYEQYF
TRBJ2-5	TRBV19	CASSIIAGGPETQYF
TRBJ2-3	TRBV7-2	CASSWRFRTDTQYF
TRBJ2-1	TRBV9	CASSARSRNEQFF
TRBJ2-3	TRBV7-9	CASSFIAPPRRALVGTQYF